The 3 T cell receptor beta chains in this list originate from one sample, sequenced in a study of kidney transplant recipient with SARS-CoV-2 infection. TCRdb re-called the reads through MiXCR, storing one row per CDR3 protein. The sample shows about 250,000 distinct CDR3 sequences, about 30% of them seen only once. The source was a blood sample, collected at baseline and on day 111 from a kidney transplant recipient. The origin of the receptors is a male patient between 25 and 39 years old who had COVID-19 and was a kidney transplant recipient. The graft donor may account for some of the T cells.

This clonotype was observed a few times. The CDR3 region is CSAAAGTTYNEQFF. The CDR3 nucleotides are TGCAGTGCCGCCGCCGGGACTACCTACAATGAGCAGTTCTTC. The V and J genes are TRBV20-1 and TRBJ2-1; 7 nucleotides match TRBD2. This CDR3 comprises 14 residues. The germline V gene encodes CDR1 DFQATT and CDR2 SNEGSKA (reference sequence). V lost 6 bases and J lost 2; bases outside the gene matches: 7.

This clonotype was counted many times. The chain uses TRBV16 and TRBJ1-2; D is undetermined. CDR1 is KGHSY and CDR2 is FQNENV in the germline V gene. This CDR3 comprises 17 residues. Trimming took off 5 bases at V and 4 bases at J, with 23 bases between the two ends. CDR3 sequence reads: CASSNWLVVRKTYGYTF. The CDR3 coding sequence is TGTGCCAGCAGCAACTGGTTGGTCGTTAGAAAGACCTATGGCTACACCTTC.

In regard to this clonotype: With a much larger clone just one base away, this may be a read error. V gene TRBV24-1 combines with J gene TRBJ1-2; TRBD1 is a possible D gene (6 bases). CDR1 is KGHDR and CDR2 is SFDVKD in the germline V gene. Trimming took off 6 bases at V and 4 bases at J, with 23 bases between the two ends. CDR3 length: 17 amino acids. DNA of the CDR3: TGTGCCACCAGTCAGGGGTGTAGTACCAGAAAGGCCTATGGCTACACCTTC. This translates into CATSQGCSTRKAYGYTF.